The 2 T cell receptor beta chains below all came from one sample that was sequenced in a study of blood T cell repertoires in COVID-19. Sequenced by immunoSEQ multiplex PCR; TCRdb stores in-frame clones only, minus some. This sample has roughly 320,000 clones, with around nine tenths found just once. The sequenced material came from peripheral blood. The receptor source for this set is a woman aged 30 to 39 with COVID-19, enrolled during active disease.

This clone turned up a few times. The chain joins TRBV6-5 to TRBJ1-6, with 12 bases matching TRBD1. Trimming at V came to 6 bases and at J to 9 bases, leaving 6 bases not matched to a gene. The germline V gene has CDR1 MNHEY and CDR2 SVGAGI. The CDR3 loop spans 15 amino acids. This CDR3 reads CASRSGQGASSPLHF. The CDR3 DNA sequence: TGTGCCAGCAGATCGGGACAGGGGGCCTCTTCACCCCTCCACTTT.

As regards this clone: This CDR3 is also generated by other DNA sequences in the sample. The chain employs TRBV19 and TRBJ2-7; 8 bases are shared with TRBD2. Germline V gives CDR1 LNHDA, CDR2 SQIVND (reference sequence). V shed 4 bases and J 4 bases; nucleotides not matched to a gene: 6. The CDR3 is made up of 14 amino acids. CDR3 protein: CASSRGSGAYEQYF. DNA for the CDR3: TGTGCCAGTAGTAGGGGTAGCGGGGCGTACGAGCAGTACTTC.